This TCR beta chain was profiled in a study of T cells after yellow fever vaccination. Study-level information: The SMART-Seq v4 Ultra Low Input method served to prepare the low-cell-number fractions.

Findings and caveats of the study: Although the secondary response was weaker, it peaked faster, at day 5 versus 15. Post-booster samples contained most primary-vaccination clones (around 95% CD4, about 87% CD8).

TCR cDNA, made by 5'RACE template switching, carried an added universal primer site and UMIs. TCRdb redid the calling of the 5' RACE reads with MiXCR, one entry per CDR3 protein. The table shows 300,000 to 400,000 distinct CDR3 sequences, with around 12% occurring only once. Unmatched junction bases numbered 3, after V lost 4 bases and J lost 8 bases. Germline values: CDR1 SGHRS, CDR2 YFSETQ. There are 12 residues in the CDR3. A note on this clonotype: The antigen is undetermined.

The clonotype comes from a man between 18 and 29 years old who received the YFV17D yellow fever vaccine. Sequencing used CD4+ T cells sorted from PBMCs, obtained 15 days after the yellow fever booster vaccination. This sequence joins TRBV5-1 and TRBJ2-1; TRBD1 aligns across 7 bases. The chain's CDR3 is CASSRQGDEQFF. CDR3 in DNA: TGCGCCAGCAGCCGACAGGGTGATGAGCAGTTCTTC.